The rows below give T cell receptor beta chains drawn from one sample of a study of T-cell reconstitution after alpha-beta-depleted transplantation in children. One entry per CDR3 protein results from TCRdb running MiXCR on the PCR reads. The sample contains over 550,000 distinct CDR3 sequences, 10% to 13% of which appear only once. The input for sequencing was PBMCs from the stem cell graft donor, taken from the stem cell graft. The receptors were gathered from a human donor who donated a stem cell graft to a child with acute myeloid leukemia. Both conserved end residues are part of each CDR3. The D gene is left open where the match is weak. Some rows have no size entry. The others give once, few or many, or a class for an expanded clone.

CASSEGTVETQYF | TGTGCCAGCAGCGAAGGGACGGTGGAGACCCAGTACTTC | TRBJ2-5 | TRBV9 | once | NA | 13
CATSDPGTSGEDTQYF | TGTGCCACCAGTGACCCTGGGACTAGTGGAGAAGATACGCAGTATTTT | TRBJ2-3 | TRBV24-1 | few | TRBD2 | 16
CASSSGAYEQYF | TGCGCCAGCAGCTCTGGGGCCTACGAGCAGTACTTC | TRBJ2-7 | TRBV5-1 | many | NA | 12
CSAGVGSENIQYF | TGCAGTGCCGGGGTGGGGAGCGAAAACATTCAGTACTTC | TRBJ2-4 | TRBV20-1 | NA | NA | 13
CASSAHPGQGAYEQYF | TGTGCCAGCAGCGCCCACCCGGGACAGGGGGCCTACGAGCAGTACTTC | TRBJ2-7 | TRBV9 | NA | TRBD1 | 16
CASSLASSRVGTQYF | TGTGCCAGCAGTTTAGCGAGTTCGAGGGTAGGGACCCAGTACTTC | TRBJ2-5 | TRBV12-3/TRBV12-4 | NA | NA | 15
CSALGTGIQPQHF | TGCAGTGCTTTAGGGACAGGGATTCAGCCCCAGCATTTT | TRBJ1-5 | TRBV20-1 | NA | TRBD1 | 13
CASSGDYERYF | TGTGCCAGCAGTGGGGACTACGAGCGGTACTTC | TRBJ2-7 | TRBV25-1 | NA | TRBD2 | 11
CASSLRLATNTGELFF | TGTGCCAGCAGTTTAAGGCTAGCCACAAACACCGGGGAGCTGTTTTTT | TRBJ2-2 | TRBV12-3/TRBV12-4 | many | NA | 16
CASSLAPGLNYNEQFF | TGTGCCAGCAGCCTGGCGCCGGGACTAAACTACAATGAGCAGTTCTTC | TRBJ2-1 | TRBV7-6 | few | TRBD2 | 16
CASSLSVGARYEQYF | TGTGCCAGCAGCTTATCGGTGGGCGCGAGGTACGAGCAGTACTTC | TRBJ2-7 | TRBV7-2 | NA | NA | 15
CAISEGAGSREQYF | TGTGCCATCAGTGAGGGCGCTGGAAGTCGGGAGCAGTACTTC | TRBJ2-7 | TRBV10-3 | many | NA | 14
CAIRGAPGELFF | TGTGCCATCAGGGGGGCCCCCGGGGAGCTGTTTTTT | TRBJ2-2 | TRBV10-3 | few | NA | 12
CASSFPGTGRYEQYF | TGTGCCAGCAGCTTCCCCGGGACAGGCCGCTACGAGCAGTACTTC | TRBJ2-7 | TRBV7-9 | many | TRBD1 | 15
CASTRSSGRAGDTQYF | TGTGCCAGCACCCGGAGTAGCGGGAGGGCGGGAGATACGCAGTATTTT | TRBJ2-3 | TRBV7-2 | NA | TRBD2 | 16
CSVEGWGTGLGNEQFF | TGCAGCGTGGAAGGGTGGGGGACTGGACTAGGCAATGAGCAGTTCTTC | TRBJ2-1 | TRBV29-1 | few | TRBD2 | 16
CASSPGTNVHEQFF | TGTGCCAGCAGTCCCGGGACTAACGTCCATGAGCAGTTCTTC | TRBJ2-1 | TRBV27 | NA | TRBD2 | 14
CASSLAGHYAGELFF | TGTGCCAGCAGCTTAGCGGGGCATTACGCCGGGGAGCTGTTTTTT | TRBJ2-2 | TRBV11-3 | NA | NA | 15
CASSLSGTSGRLLHNEQFF | TGTGCCAGCAGCTTATCAGGGACTAGCGGGAGGCTGTTGCACAATGAGCAGTTCTTC | TRBJ2-1 | TRBV11-2 | many | TRBD2 | 19
CASSYSGSGTGTFNSPLHF | TGTGCCAGCAGTTACTCAGGTTCGGGGACTGGGACTTTTAATTCACCCCTCCACTTT | TRBJ1-6 | TRBV6-5 | NA | NA | 19
CASSPIMAWGSTDTQYF | TGTGCCAGCAGCCCGATTATGGCGTGGGGAAGCACAGATACGCAGTATTTT | TRBJ2-3 | TRBV12-3/TRBV12-4 | NA | NA | 17
CASSLDGAGAFF | TGTGCCAGCAGCTTAGACGGGGCTGGAGCTTTCTTT | TRBJ1-1 | TRBV11-2 | few | NA | 12
CASSSQVGLYEQYF | TGTGCCAGCAGTTCCCAAGTGGGCCTCTACGAGCAGTACTTC | TRBJ2-7 | TRBV12-3/TRBV12-4 | many | NA | 14
CASTRRGSGRLESYNEQFF | TGTGCCAGCACCCGGCGGGGGAGCGGGAGGTTAGAATCCTACAATGAGCAGTTCTTC | TRBJ2-1 | TRBV6-2/TRBV6-3 | few | TRBD2 | 19
CASSYNLALYEQYF | TGTGCCAGCAGTTACAACCTAGCTCTCTACGAGCAGTACTTC | TRBJ2-7 | TRBV6-2/TRBV6-3 | few | NA | 14
CASSSLAEMSEQFF | TGTGCCAGCAGTTCACTAGCGGAAATGAGTGAGCAGTTCTTC | TRBJ2-1 | TRBV6-5 | NA | TRBD2 | 14
CSARSPGLAGGPVYF | TGCAGTGCTAGATCCCCGGGACTAGCGGGAGGGCCCGTGTACTTC | TRBJ2-7 | TRBV20-1 | many | TRBD2 | 15
CASRAGVAGELFF | TGTGCCAGCAGGGCCGGGGTCGCCGGGGAGCTGTTTTTT | TRBJ2-2 | TRBV3-1 | few | NA | 13
CASSFGSDYGYTF | TGTGCCAGCAGTTTCGGGTCCGACTATGGCTACACCTTC | TRBJ1-2 | TRBV12-3/TRBV12-4 | NA | NA | 13
CSVQEGQGHQPQHF | TGCAGCGTTCAAGAGGGACAGGGTCATCAGCCCCAGCATTTT | TRBJ1-5 | TRBV29-1 | few | TRBD1 | 14
CASSHMNQPQHF | TGTGCCAGCAGCCACATGAATCAGCCCCAGCATTTT | TRBJ1-5 | TRBV14 | NA | NA | 12
CASSQRGDSPDSGELFF | TGTGCCAGCAGCCAGAGGGGGGATAGTCCCGATTCCGGGGAGCTGTTTTTT | TRBJ2-2 | TRBV4-2 | NA | NA | 17
CASSFVAGVGTDTQYF | TGTGCCAGCAGCTTCGTAGCGGGAGTGGGCACAGATACGCAGTATTTT | TRBJ2-3 | TRBV7-2 | NA | TRBD2 | 16